These T cell receptor beta chains were read from a single sample in a study of cytomegalovirus exposure and HLA in healthy donors. Clones were read by immunoSEQ multiplex PCR, and TCRdb kept only the in-frame ones, dropping some. Of 200,000 or so clones in the sample, 84% were seen once. The sequencing sample was made of PBMCs. The receptors shown here come from a boy aged 5-17 years in good health and CMV-seronegative. The CDR3 runs from the conserved cysteine through the conserved F or W. The D gene is left open where the match is weak. Size tells how often a clone was seen (once, few, many) or the class of an expanded clone, and some rows leave it out.

d_call clone_size j_call v_call cdr3_nt cdr3_aa
TRBD1 NA TRBJ1-2 TRBV9 TGTGCCAGCAGAGGGACAGGGGGCGGTCGGTATGGCTACACCTTC CASRGTGGGRYGYTF
TRBD1 NA TRBJ1-1 TRBV7-2 TGTGCCAGCAGCGTCGGGACAGGAAGAACTTTCTTT CASSVGTGRTFF
NA NA TRBJ1-5 TRBV28 TGTGCCAGCCGAACGGACACCTATCAGCCCCAGCATTTT CASRTDTYQPQHF
TRBD1 NA TRBJ1-4 TRBV29-1 TGCAGCGTTGAAGTCACCGGGACAGGTGGAGCGGTGTTTTTT CSVEVTGTGGAVFF
NA NA TRBJ1-5 TRBV27 TGTGCCAGCAGTTTATGGGCTACCCCCAATCAGCCCCAGCATTTT CASSLWATPNQPQHF
NA NA TRBJ2-7 TRBV5-1 TGCGCCAGCAGCTTGGGAGACAGTATCTACGAGCAGTACTTC CASSLGDSIYEQYF
TRBD1 NA TRBJ1-1 TRBV7-2 TGTGCCAGCAGCTTAGAAGCGGTTGGGACAGGCGAAGCTTTCTTT CASSLEAVGTGEAFF
NA NA TRBJ2-1 TRBV6-5 TGTGCCAGCAGTACCCTAGGCCGGTACAATGAGCAGTTCTTC CASSTLGRYNEQFF
NA NA TRBJ2-5 TRBV2 TGTGCCAGCTCTCCCTCCCAAGAGACCCAGTACTTC CASSPSQETQYF
NA NA TRBJ1-5 TRBV5-6 TGTGCCAGCAGGATACAGGGCTCGGGTCAGCCCCAGCATTTT CASRIQGSGQPQHF
TRBD1 few TRBJ1-6 TRBV5-1 TGCGCCAGCAGCGGCGGGACAGGGGGAAGGGTTAATAATTCACCCCTCCACTTT CASSGGTGGRVNNSPLHF
TRBD2 NA TRBJ2-3 TRBV5-1 TGCGCCAGCAGCTTGCGCGGGACTAGCGGAGATACGCAGTATTTT CASSLRGTSGDTQYF
NA NA TRBJ2-3 TRBV7-2 TGTGCCAGCAGCTTACCCGGGGCAGATACGCAGTATTTT CASSLPGADTQYF
NA NA TRBJ1-2 TRBV9 TGTGCCAGCAGCGTAGATAGGAGGGCTGGCTACACCTTC CASSVDRRAGYTF
NA NA TRBJ1-2 TRBV30 TGTGCCTGCGGAGGGGATGGCTACACCTTC CACGGDGYTF
NA few TRBJ2-7 TRBV2 TGTGCCAGCATAGCAGACGAGCAGTACTTC CASIADEQYF
TRBD1 NA TRBJ2-1 TRBV4-1 TGCGCCAGCAGCCAAGATGACAGGGTCACCTACAATGAGCAGTTCTTC CASSQDDRVTYNEQFF
NA NA TRBJ1-1 TRBV6-1 TGTGCCAGCAGTGCTGGGTGGGCCGAAGCTTTCTTT CASSAGWAEAFF
NA NA TRBJ1-1 TRBV29-1 TGCAGCGTTGACCGGGGCACTGAAGCTTTCTTT CSVDRGTEAFF
NA NA TRBJ2-1 TRBV5-8 TGTGCCAGCAGCTTTTCCCCCGGGAAGTACAATGAGCAGTTCTTC CASSFSPGKYNEQFF
TRBD1 NA TRBJ2-3 TRBV5-6 TGTGCCAGCAGCCCCCCTGGACAGGGTGGGGATACGCAGTATTTT CASSPPGQGGDTQYF
TRBD1 NA TRBJ2-3 TRBV7-9 TGTGCCAGCAGCCTTCTAGGGGGCCCTATTAGCACAGATACGCAGTATTTT CASSLLGGPISTDTQYF
NA NA TRBJ2-1 TRBV19 TGTGCCAGTACCTCGGAAGGGAGCTCCTACAATGAGCAGTTCTTC CASTSEGSSYNEQFF
NA NA TRBJ2-1 TRBV7-9 TGTGCCAGCATCGCTCGTGAGACATCCTTAAAGAATGAGCAGTTCTTC CASIARETSLKNEQFF
NA NA TRBJ2-7 TRBV30 TGTGCCTGGACCCCAGGGTCCTACGAGCAGTACTTC CAWTPGSYEQYF
TRBD2 NA TRBJ2-3 TRBV30 TGTGCCTCAAGCGGGGGGAGCACAGATACGCAGTATTTT CASSGGSTDTQYF
TRBD2 once TRBJ2-5 TRBV7-9 TGTGCCAGCAGCTTAGGGCGGGAGGAAGAGACCCAGTACTTC CASSLGREEETQYF
NA NA TRBJ1-1 TRBV9 TGTGCCAGCAGCCCAAGGAGAGGAAGGAGCACTGAAGCTTTCTTT CASSPRRGRSTEAFF
NA NA TRBJ2-7 TRBV6-5 TGTGCCAGCAGCCACCGGGGACTGATCTACGAGCAGTACTTC CASSHRGLIYEQYF
NA NA TRBJ1-5 TRBV27 TGTGCCAGCCAGGAAACCGGAGGACGAGGACATCAGCCCCAGCATTTT CASQETGGRGHQPQHF
TRBD2 once TRBJ2-7 TRBV4-1 TGCGCCAGCAGTTCGCTTAGCGGGGGTAGGTCCTACGAGCAGTACTTC CASSSLSGGRSYEQYF
NA NA TRBJ2-2 TRBV29-1 TGCAGCGTTGGGCTAAGGAGCGACACCGGGGAGCTGTTTTTT CSVGLRSDTGELFF
TRBD2 NA TRBJ2-7 TRBV5-4 TGTGCCAGCAGCTTACAGCGGGAGCTCTCCTACGAGCAGTACTTC CASSLQRELSYEQYF
TRBD1 NA TRBJ2-7 TRBV28 TGTGCCAGCAACCGGGACAGGGCCCACGAGCAGTACTTC CASNRDRAHEQYF
TRBD1 NA TRBJ1-1 TRBV4-1 TGCGCCAGCCGGACAGGGGGGAACACTGAAGCTTTCTTT CASRTGGNTEAFF
NA NA TRBJ2-7 TRBV9 TGTGCCAGCAGCCTGGGACAAAACTCCTACGAGCAGTACTTC CASSLGQNSYEQYF
NA few TRBJ1-1 TRBV11-2 TGTGCCAGCAGCCGCTCCGGGACACTGAACACTGAAGCTTTCTTT CASSRSGTLNTEAFF
NA few TRBJ1-1 TRBV11-2 TGTGCCAGCAGCTTAGAAACTGTTGAACTAACAATGAACACTGAAGCTTTCTTT CASSLETVELTMNTEAFF
TRBD2 NA TRBJ2-1 TRBV5-6 TGTGCCAGCAGCTCCTTAGCGGGGGGCCGAGGGGAGCAGTTCTTC CASSSLAGGRGEQFF
TRBD1 NA TRBJ1-2 TRBV4-3 TGCGCCAGCAGCCAAGATAGTGACAGGGGGAACTATGGCTACACCTTC CASSQDSDRGNYGYTF
NA NA TRBJ2-7 TRBV2 TGTGCCAGCAGGGAGAGTTGGTACGAGCAGTACTTC CASRESWYEQYF
TRBD1 NA TRBJ2-5 TRBV29-1 TGCAGCGTTGTTTTTCCGGGACAGGGCGGTACGGAGACCCAGTACTTC CSVVFPGQGGTETQYF
TRBD2 many TRBJ2-5 TRBV9 TGTGCCAGCAGCGCCAATTGGGAGCGGGGGGAAGAGACCCAGTACTTC CASSANWERGEETQYF
TRBD1 few TRBJ1-5 TRBV29-1 TGCAGCGTTGGAGACAGGGATAATCAGCCCCAGCATTTT CSVGDRDNQPQHF
NA NA TRBJ2-2 TRBV6-4 TGTGCCAGCAGCGACGGACAGTCGGGCGGGGAGCTGTTTTTT CASSDGQSGGELFF
NA once TRBJ1-2 TRBV27 TGTGCCAGCAGCCCAGTTAACAGGGAATTCTTGGGCTACACCTTC CASSPVNREFLGYTF